The 24 T cell receptor beta chains reported below all come from one sample, sequenced in a study of tumor-infiltrating lymphocytes in oesophageal squamous cell carcinoma. TCRdb re-called the PCR reads with MiXCR, one entry per CDR3 protein. Counted here are thousands of distinct CDR3 sequences, about 14% occurring once; the ten biggest clones make up approximately 15%. The source material was esophageal tumor tissue. These receptors all stem from a male donor with esophageal squamous cell carcinoma.

Many counts were recorded for this clonotype. The chain carries TRBV4-2 and TRBJ2-1; 8 nucleotides line up with TRBD2. CDR3 size: 16 residues. V was pared by 2 bases and J by 5 bases, with 8 bases of the junction left unmatched. Germline CDR1 reads LGHNA; CDR2 reads YNFKEQ. The CDR3 DNA reads TGTGCCAGCAGCCAACTTTCGGGGGGGGCCCACAATGAGCAGTTCTTC. Its translation: CASSQLSGGAHNEQFF.

This clonotype appeared many times. Given a much more abundant clone one base away, this may be a read error. CDR3 DNA: TGTGCCAGCAGTGAGGGGACAGGGGAACACGGGGAGCTGTATTTT. Encoded protein: CASSEGTGEHGELYF. The V and J genes are TRBV6-1 and TRBJ2-3; 10 nucleotides line up with TRBD1. This CDR3 comprises 15 residues. Germline-derived CDR1 and CDR2 are MNHNS and SASEGT. Unmatched junction bases numbered 14, after V lost 3 bases and J lost 14 bases.

This chain's CDR3 is CASQVSGELFF. The DNA for the CDR3 is TGTGCCAGCCAAGTATCCGGGGAGCTGTTTTTT. The rearrangement links TRBV2 to TRBJ2-2; D is undetermined. V lost 8 bases to trimming and J lost 6 bases, with 7 bases between them. The germline gives CDR1 SNHLY, CDR2 FYNNEI. The CDR3 is 11 amino acids. The whole variable domain, filled in from reference TRBV2 and TRBJ2-2, reads EPEVTQTPSHQVTQMGQEVILRCVPISNHLYFYWYRQILGQKVEFLVSFYNNEISEKSEIFDDQFSVERPDGSNFTLKIRSTKLEDSAMYFCASQVSGELFFGEGSRLTVL.

This clonotype came up many times. V usage is TRBV6-1 and J usage is TRBJ2-2; D is possibly TRBD1 (5 bases). Germline V gene sequence: CDR1 MNHNS, CDR2 SASEGT. Deletions cut 5 bases from V and 6 bases from J, with 13 bases between. The CDR3 extends over 14 amino acids. The CDR3 spells CASSPTEAPGELFF. DNA of the CDR3: TGTGCCAGCAGTCCGACAGAGGCACCCGGGGAGCTGTTTTTT.

Remarks on this clonotype: This is likely a read error, given that the CDR3 carries no conserved phenylalanine or tryptophan at its end. Because the CDR3's place on the DNA is in doubt, the DNA is left out and the CDR3 is given as listed by TCRdb. V and J are TRBV6-1 and TRBJ2-6; the table's D call TRBD1 went unverified against the DNA. The CDR3 extends over 15 residues, inclusive of both ends. CDR1 MNHNS and CDR2 SASEGT come from the germline V gene. CDR3 loop: CASSEQFGETQYFGA.

This clonotype was seen a few times. The CDR3 does not close with the conserved phenylalanine or tryptophan, likely indicating a read error. It is unclear where the CDR3 begins or ends on the DNA, so no DNA is shown, and the CDR3 is as TCRdb lists it. This rearrangement joins TRBV6-7 to TRBJ2-5. TRBV6-7 is treated as an ORF (open reading frame) with a function not yet certain. The CDR3 spans 9 amino acids, including both terminal residues. The CDR3 spells CASSYSCGS.

By sample fraction, this clonotype is medium-sized (0.01 to 0.1%). The chain employs TRBV7-9 and TRBJ2-5; D possibly corresponds to TRBD1 (6 bases). CDR1 and CDR2 (germline): SEHNR, FQNEAQ (reference sequence). The CDR3 is 15 residues long. Trimming shortened V by 4 bases and J by 5 bases, and 17 bases separated the two germline ends. CDR3 sequence reads: CASSYTTGNQETQYF. The DNA for the CDR3 is TGTGCCAGCAGCTACACTACAGGGAATCAGGAGACCCAGTACTTC. Filled out from reference TRBV7-9 and TRBJ2-5, the complete variable domain reads DTGVSQNPRHKITKRGQNVTFRCDPISEHNRLYWYRQTLGQGPEFLTYFQNEAQLEKSRLLSDRFSAERPKGSFSTLEIQRTEQGDSAMYLCASSYTTGNQETQYFGPGTRLLVL.

By its share, this clonotype is medium-sized. The genes are TRBV7-6 and TRBJ2-6, with D perhaps TRBD1 (6 bases). V was clipped by 3 bases and J by 5 bases, with 11 bases between them. Germline CDR1 reads SGHVS; CDR2 reads FNYEAQ. This CDR3 has 15 residues. The CDR3 loop is CASSLSGVRANVLTF. In nucleotides, the CDR3 is TGTGCCAGCAGCTTGTCAGGGGTGCGGGCCAACGTCCTGACTTTC.

This clonotype is deemed medium-sized. This chain links TRBV5-6 with TRBJ2-5; D gene unclear. Germline-derived CDR1 and CDR2 are SGHDT and YYEEEE. The V gene lost 0 bases and the J gene lost 2 bases, with 14 bases spanning the gap. The CDR3 is 16 amino acids. This CDR3 is CASSLGWTVKQETQYF. DNA for the CDR3: TGTGCCAGCAGCTTGGGATGGACGGTCAAACAAGAGACCCAGTACTTC.

At least ten counts were recorded for this clonotype. The rearrangement links TRBV19 to TRBJ1-2; D uncertain. Germline-derived CDR1 and CDR2 are LNHDA and SQIVND (reference sequence). The V gene lost 1 base and the J gene lost 2 bases, with 8 bases spanning the gap. CDR3 size: 14 residues. Here the CDR3 reads CASSIVGGNYGYTF. CDR3 nucleotides: TGTGCCAGTAGTATAGTTGGCGGCAACTATGGCTACACCTTC.

In the case of this clonotype: The CDR3 does not close with the conserved phenylalanine or tryptophan, likely indicating a read error. Because the CDR3's place on the DNA is in doubt, the DNA is left out and the CDR3 is given as listed by TCRdb. The V call is TRBV6-5, the J call TRBJ2-5; the table names TRBD1, a call not compared with the DNA. The CDR3 has 13 amino acids, counting both end residues. Looked up from germline, CDR1 is MNHEY and CDR2 is SVGAGI. This CDR3 is CASSQGYGYTFGS.

As to this clonotype: The DNA is omitted, as the CDR3 cannot be located on it reliably, and the CDR3 follows TCRdb's listing. The CDR3 spells CASSLDGGGKLWLHLRF. This sequence joins TRBV28 and TRBJ2-6; the tabulated D call, TRBD2, remains unverified against the DNA. The CDR3 extends over 17 residues, inclusive of both ends. The V gene's germline CDR1 is MDHEN and CDR2 SYDVKM.

V is TRBV7-2 and J is TRBJ2-4; 7 bases map to TRBD2. The end of the DNA fits TRBJ2-7 better, so the J call may be wrong. The CDR3 is 14 residues long. The V gene's germline CDR1 is SGHTA and CDR2 FQGNSA. The CDR3 bases are TGTGCCAGCAGCTGGGGGGGGGGAACCTACGAGCAGTACTTC. This sequence encodes CASSWGGGTYEQYF.

Within the sample, this clonotype is medium-sized (0.01 to 0.1%). Written as DNA, the CDR3 is TGTGCCAGCAGTGAAGGCGGGGGGGCACTCGAGACCCAGTACTTC. Amino acids: CASSEGGGALETQYF. The genes are TRBV2 and TRBJ2-5; 9 nucleotides match TRBD2. Germline loops: CDR1 SNHLY, CDR2 FYNNEI. The CDR3 is 15 amino acids. V was clipped by 1 base and J by 5 bases; unmatched bases: 5.

By sample share, this clonotype is medium-sized (0.01 to 0.1%). The rearrangement joins TRBV7-9 to TRBJ2-1; tentatively, D is TRBD2 (5 bases). Trimming removed 3 bases at V and 10 bases at J, with 7 bases between. The CDR3 is 11 residues long. Germline-derived CDR1 and CDR2 are SEHNR and FQNEAQ (reference sequence). The CDR3 here is CASSFREEQFF. CDR3 DNA sequence: TGTGCCAGCAGCTTCCGGGAAGAGCAGTTCTTC.

In this sample, this clonotype turned up many times. V gene TRBV12-3 or TRBV12-4 combines with J gene TRBJ1-2; no reliable D call. The CDR3 extends over 12 amino acids. Deletions cut 4 bases from V and 8 bases from J, with 11 bases between. CDR3 bases: TGTGCCAGCAGTTCTACTGCGGTGGGCTACACCTTC. Amino acids: CASSSTAVGYTF.

The genes are TRBV4-2 and TRBJ2-3; the match to TRBD2 covers 10 bases. This CDR3 spans 15 amino acids. Germline loops: CDR1 LGHNA, CDR2 YNFKEQ. V lost 7 bases and J lost 2; bases outside the gene matches: 6. The CDR3 sequence is CASKYLAGDTDTQYF. The CDR3 region has the DNA TGTGCCAGCAAGTATCTAGCGGGGGACACAGATACGCAGTATTTT.

For this clonotype: A much larger clone lies a single base off, so this may be a read error. No conserved phenylalanine or tryptophan is present at the end of the CDR3, so a read error is the likely explanation. V is TRBV19 and J is TRBJ2-6, with D possibly being TRBD2 (5 bases). The DNA end favors TRBJ2-5, so the J call may be wrong. The CDR3 runs 13 residues. Germline V gene data show CDR1 as LNHDA and CDR2 as SQIVND (reference sequence). As DNA, the CDR3 is TGTGCCAGTAGTATAGCCGGGGTAGAGACCCAGTACTGC. Translation: CASSIAGVETQYC.

This clonotype was detected ten times or more. The chain has TRBV6-6 and TRBJ1-2, with 11 bases aligning to TRBD1. CDR1 and CDR2 from the germline V gene are MNHNY and SVGAGI (reference sequence). The V segment lost 2 bases and the J segment 4 bases; nucleotides outside the gene matches: 3. The CDR3 has 15 amino acids. The CDR3 loop is CASSYRTGGPYGYTF. The CDR3 nucleotides are TGTGCCAGCAGTTACAGGACAGGGGGCCCCTATGGCTACACCTTC.

This clonotype was recorded at least ten times. The chain employs TRBV12-3 or TRBV12-4 and TRBJ1-6; D uncertain. CDR3 length: 17 amino acids. The ends were cut back, 7 bases at V and 2 bases at J, with 18 bases in the middle. CDR3 loop: CASKPLRAGPYNSPLHF. The DNA of the CDR3 is TGTGCCAGCAAACCGCTTCGGGCAGGCCCCTATAATTCACCCCTCCACTTT.

As to this clonotype: Likely a read error: the CDR3 ends without its conserved phenylalanine or tryptophan. This chain joins TRBV4-2 and TRBJ2-5, with D uncertain. Deletions cut 1 base from V and 0 bases from J, with 9 bases between. The CDR3 runs 15 residues. In germline, CDR1 is LGHNA, CDR2 YNFKEQ. The DNA of the CDR3 is TGTGCCAGCAGCCAAGCTGTCAGAAACCAAGAGACCCAGTACTTA. Encoded protein: CASSQAVRNQETQYL.

Many counts were recorded for this clonotype. The chain links TRBV6-1 to TRBJ2-3, with D possibly matching TRBD1 (6 bases). The ends were cut back, 7 bases at V and 4 bases at J, with 30 bases in the middle. This CDR3 contains 19 residues. Germline CDR1 MNHNS, CDR2 SASEGT. Written as DNA, the CDR3 is TGTGCCAGCAAGCTCCTAGGGTCAGGGGCTTGGCAGGCTGCAGATACGCAGTATTTT. Protein: CASKLLGSGAWQAADTQYF.

This clonotype was detected many times. The rearrangement joins TRBV6-1 to TRBJ1-1, with a possible D match to TRBD1 (6 bases). The V and J ends lost 1 base and 7 bases respectively, with 13 bases between them. Germline values: CDR1 MNHNS, CDR2 SASEGT. This CDR3 contains 14 residues. CDR3 residues: CASSEESGAGEAFF. The CDR3 bases are TGTGCCAGCAGTGAAGAGTCAGGGGCAGGTGAAGCTTTCTTT.

This clonotype is categorized as medium-sized (0.01 to 0.1%). The V gene is TRBV11-3, the J gene TRBJ2-7; D not certain. Germline loops: CDR1 SGHNT, CDR2 YENEEA. The CDR3 is made up of 14 amino acids. V was clipped by 0 bases and J by 3 bases, with 9 bases between them. The CDR3 region has the DNA TGTGCCAGCAGCTTAGAGTTTGGCCTCTACGAGCAGTACTTC. As protein: CASSLEFGLYEQYF.